Below, one T cell receptor beta chain is given with its context. Seattle patients were enrolled while actively infected and followed longitudinally. The sample belongs to a study of blood T cell repertoires in COVID-19. Across the study: Sample material is recorded as cDNA or gDNA derived from T cells, B-cell-depleted T cells, or PBMCs.

The germline CDR1 and CDR2 sequences are SGHRS and YFSETQ. The length of the CDR3 is 15 residues. V was clipped by 1 base and J by 8 bases, with 13 bases between them. Per the authors' pipeline: Amplification of reference gene primers was used by the study to estimate nucleated cell counts. The protocol was immunoSEQ multiplex PCR, while the TCRdb copy is restricted to in-frame clones and leaves out a portion. V, J and clone size are those of that table, while D and trimming were read from the DNA. Among more than 60,000 clones listed, 86% were seen once. The sequence came from an elderly man with COVID-19, enrolled during active disease. The sequenced sample was peripheral blood. The V call is TRBV5-1, the J call TRBJ1-6, with TRBD1 as a possible D gene (5 bases). Written as DNA, the CDR3 is TGCGCCAGCAGCTTGCTGATGGGGCGCGATTCACCCCTCCACTTT. Translation: CASSLLMGRDSPLHF.